The sequence of this T cell receptor (beta chain) was determined in a study of regulatory T cells in long-lasting Graves disease. Investigators prepared the TCR beta libraries by applying iRepertoire HTBI primers and Arm-PCR of CDR3 regions. TCRdb re-called the multiplex PCR reads with MiXCR, one entry per CDR3 protein. The sample lists 600,000 to 650,000 distinct CDR3 sequences; roughly 15% were seen once. Study conclusions and caveats: New patients shared fewer public clonotypes (over 900) than persistent patients did (more than 2,500). With persistent disease, TRBV28, TRBJ1-2 and TRBJ2-5 were the favored segments.

In germline, CDR1 is MDHEN, CDR2 SYDVKM. The CDR3 is made up of 15 amino acids. V was clipped by 6 bases and J by 6 bases; unmatched bases: 13. This clonotype was seen ten or more times. Its antigen is still unknown. Sample time point: newly diagnosed GD, antithyroid drugs for less than 3 months. The TCR library was made from RNA extracted from PBMCs. These records were also assigned to another study, of T cells in Graves' hyperthyroidism and ophthalmopathy. That source adds: In patients aged 18 to 65, hyperthyroidism was newly diagnosed, with duration under 2 months. The HTBI primer set served for first-round RT-PCR of the TCR CDR3.

The receptor's source is a woman aged 25 to 45 with Graves disease. The genes are TRBV28 and TRBJ1-2; TRBD1 matches at 7 bases. Material: peripheral blood mononuclear cells (PBMCs), obtained at new diagnosis, from a patient treated with antithyroid drugs. The CDR3 coding sequence is TGTGCCAGCAGACGTATAGACAGGGTAGGAGATGGCTACACCTTC. This sequence encodes CASRRIDRVGDGYTF.